The rows below give T cell receptor beta chains drawn from one sample of a study of T cell repertoires in cytomegalovirus infection. No antigen has been identified for these receptors. One entry per CDR3 protein results from TCRdb running MiXCR on the reads. The data show 750,000 to 900,000 distinct CDR3 sequences, about 27% seen once. The source material was cultured CD8+ T cells from PBMCs, sampled from culture after CMV antigen stimulation. The receptor source for this set is a human donor in good health (CMV status not recorded). Some clones in this sample may be carry-over from other donors' samples. CDR3s leave out the opening cysteine and the closing phenylalanine or tryptophan.

j_gene: TRBJ2-3; len: 15; v_gene: TRBV4-2; CDR3aa: ASSQEGQRGGTDTQY
j_gene: TRBJ1-2; len: 13; v_gene: TRBV4-1; CDR3aa: ASSPGTGTGVGYT
j_gene: TRBJ1-6; len: 14; v_gene: TRBV5-4; CDR3aa: ASSPRGEVDNSPLH
j_gene: TRBJ1-6; len: 12; v_gene: TRBV27; CDR3aa: ASSPLPQANPLH
j_gene: TRBJ1-1; len: 15; v_gene: TRBV2; CDR3aa: ASGAIDRPTRSTEAF
j_gene: TRBJ2-1; len: 12; v_gene: TRBV5-1; CDR3aa: ASSLAVGVDEQF
j_gene: TRBJ1-1; len: 12; v_gene: TRBV7-6; CDR3aa: ASSLGGFNTEAF
j_gene: TRBJ2-5; len: 14; v_gene: TRBV10-2; CDR3aa: ASSESPTGTGETQY
j_gene: TRBJ2-5; len: 12; v_gene: TRBV13; CDR3aa: ASGFGLGTQTQY
j_gene: TRBJ2-3; len: 18; v_gene: TRBV27; CDR3aa: ASSLSAGQASGVSTDTQY
j_gene: TRBJ1-1; len: 11; v_gene: TRBV2; CDR3aa: ASSEWMNTEAF
j_gene: TRBJ1-3; len: 14; v_gene: TRBV9; CDR3aa: ASSAAQGIYGNTIY
j_gene: TRBJ2-2; len: 14; v_gene: TRBV12-3/TRBV12-4; CDR3aa: ASSLIGGKNTGELF
j_gene: TRBJ2-3; len: 14; v_gene: TRBV6-1; CDR3aa: ASSKKGGGFTDTQY
j_gene: TRBJ2-5; len: 15; v_gene: TRBV10-3; CDR3aa: AISGLASGGRAETQY
j_gene: TRBJ2-7; len: 10; v_gene: TRBV10-3; CDR3aa: AISWGGGEQY
j_gene: TRBJ1-2; len: 12; v_gene: TRBV3-1; CDR3aa: ASSHLQGADGYT
j_gene: TRBJ1-3; len: 12; v_gene: TRBV7-6; CDR3aa: ASSPTPSGNTIY
j_gene: TRBJ1-2; len: 11; v_gene: TRBV28; CDR3aa: ASSLDTSYGYT
j_gene: TRBJ2-1; len: 13; v_gene: TRBV13; CDR3aa: ASSLVGGGDNEQF
j_gene: TRBJ2-3; len: 15; v_gene: TRBV7-2; CDR3aa: ASSPRLAGSSTDTQY
j_gene: TRBJ2-2; len: 15; v_gene: TRBV6-6; CDR3aa: ASSYLRGGRNTGELF
j_gene: TRBJ2-2; len: 16; v_gene: TRBV12-3/TRBV12-4; CDR3aa: ASRPDPGHLPNTGELF
j_gene: TRBJ2-5; len: 13; v_gene: TRBV2; CDR3aa: ASSEEGAGGETQY
j_gene: TRBJ2-4; len: 14; v_gene: TRBV6-5; CDR3aa: ASSSRRMAAKNIQY
j_gene: TRBJ2-1; len: 14; v_gene: TRBV4-1; CDR3aa: ASSQWGQGAYNEQF
j_gene: TRBJ2-3; len: 13; v_gene: TRBV7-6; CDR3aa: ASSSVDRLGDTQY
j_gene: TRBJ1-3; len: 12; v_gene: TRBV7-9; CDR3aa: ASSLPRGGNTIY
j_gene: TRBJ2-4; len: 13; v_gene: TRBV7-6; CDR3aa: ASSLGEGAKNIQY
j_gene: TRBJ2-7; len: 15; v_gene: TRBV7-9; CDR3aa: ASSDLDTLFLAYEQY
j_gene: TRBJ2-1; len: 13; v_gene: TRBV7-2; CDR3aa: ASSLSTASYNEQF
j_gene: TRBJ2-5; len: 13; v_gene: TRBV4-1; CDR3aa: ASSQLQRFQETQY
j_gene: TRBJ2-1; len: 11; v_gene: TRBV27; CDR3aa: ASSVMSPNEQF
j_gene: TRBJ1-5; len: 11; v_gene: TRBV6-6; CDR3aa: AGGQLSNQPQH
j_gene: TRBJ1-1; len: 12; v_gene: TRBV7-9; CDR3aa: ASSLVIGNTEAF
j_gene: TRBJ2-5; len: 13; v_gene: TRBV5-1; CDR3aa: ASSFLTSGQETQY
j_gene: TRBJ1-1; len: 13; v_gene: TRBV2; CDR3aa: ASTFRAQKGSAAF
j_gene: TRBJ2-3; len: 13; v_gene: TRBV7-9; CDR3aa: ASSLGTSGGHTQY
j_gene: TRBJ2-5; len: 12; v_gene: TRBV4-2; CDR3aa: ASSQASGGETQY
j_gene: TRBJ2-2; len: 15; v_gene: TRBV6-6; CDR3aa: ASSYIAWGGLTGELF
j_gene: TRBJ2-3; len: 16; v_gene: TRBV4-1; CDR3aa: ASSLQASSGRPIDTQY
j_gene: TRBJ1-4; len: 16; v_gene: TRBV7-9; CDR3aa: ASSVARGQLGVNEKLF
j_gene: TRBJ1-2; len: 11; v_gene: TRBV20-1; CDR3aa: SARDRDTYGYT
j_gene: TRBJ2-7; len: 11; v_gene: TRBV6-6; CDR3aa: ASSLQTSYEQY
j_gene: TRBJ2-2; len: 13; v_gene: TRBV7-9; CDR3aa: ASSGAEAATGELF
j_gene: TRBJ2-3; len: 14; v_gene: TRBV28; CDR3aa: ASSFLTSGITDTQY
j_gene: TRBJ2-1; len: 13; v_gene: TRBV27; CDR3aa: ASSLQRGPYNEQF
j_gene: TRBJ1-2; len: 15; v_gene: TRBV20-1; CDR3aa: SAREVPPDRGGYGYT
j_gene: TRBJ2-1; len: 16; v_gene: TRBV4-1; CDR3aa: DSRLTLSGQRTYNEQF
j_gene: TRBJ1-3; len: 11; v_gene: TRBV7-2; CDR3aa: ASSSGLGNTIY
j_gene: TRBJ2-1; len: 16; v_gene: TRBV24-1; CDR3aa: ATSAGGTGISSYNEQF
j_gene: TRBJ2-5; len: 16; v_gene: TRBV2; CDR3aa: ASRRLAGPGGAQETQY
j_gene: TRBJ2-2; len: 10; v_gene: TRBV29-1; CDR3aa: SVDGATGELF
j_gene: TRBJ1-5; len: 13; v_gene: TRBV19; CDR3aa: ASSVSPTGLQPQH
j_gene: TRBJ2-2; len: 15; v_gene: TRBV7-9; CDR3aa: ASSLVFWDRGTGELF
j_gene: TRBJ1-5; len: 12; v_gene: TRBV14; CDR3aa: ASSHMGPNQPQH
j_gene: TRBJ1-2; len: 18; v_gene: TRBV20-1; CDR3aa: SAIVTGARQSPFILGGYT
j_gene: TRBJ1-1; len: 12; v_gene: TRBV6-1; CDR3aa: ASTNSVLNTEAF
j_gene: TRBJ1-2; len: 11; v_gene: TRBV19; CDR3aa: ASTHGQGSGYT
j_gene: TRBJ2-3; len: 14; v_gene: TRBV20-1; CDR3aa: SARDRWDRGPDTQY